These T cell receptor beta chains were read from a single sample in a study of cytomegalovirus exposure and HLA in healthy donors. Clones were sequenced by immunoSEQ multiplex PCR, and TCRdb holds only the in-frame ones, with some missing. The table has approximately 150,000 clones, approximately 83% seen once. The sample comprised PBMCs. The origin of the receptors is a male donor in good health and CMV-seronegative. The CDR3 runs from the conserved cysteine through the conserved F or W. Each record gives: D gene, clone size, V gene, J gene, CDR3 DNA, CDR3 protein. The D gene is left open where the match is weak. Part of the rows lack a size; the others show once, few, many or a class for expanded clones.

>-|-|TRBV19|TRBJ1-6
TGTGCCAGTAAAGGGAGTCGGGGGGCGGCTAATCGTAATTCACCCCTCCACTTT
CASKGSRGAANRNSPLHF
>-|-|TRBV4-3|TRBJ2-1
TGCGCCCGCAGCCAAGAGAACTCTCTCTACAATGAGCAGTTCTTC
CARSQENSLYNEQFF
>-|once|TRBV5-1|TRBJ2-7
TGCGCCAGCAGCTTGGTCAGGACCCAGGGGACCTACGAGCAGTACTTC
CASSLVRTQGTYEQYF
>-|-|TRBV7-9|TRBJ2-1
TGTGCCAGCAGCTTAGTGGAGGTACTCACTGAGCAGTTCTTC
CASSLVEVLTEQFF
>-|-|TRBV5-4|TRBJ1-6
TGTGCCAGCAGCCCAGGTGGGGCTCGCAGATATAATTCACCCCTCCACTTT
CASSPGGARRYNSPLHF
>TRBD1|-|TRBV7-2|TRBJ2-7
TGTGCCAGCAGCTCCCAGGGGGCCTCTTCCTACGAGCAGTACTTC
CASSSQGASSYEQYF
>-|-|TRBV6-5|TRBJ1-3
TGTGCCAGCAGTCCTACTCAGGGGACTGGAAACACCATATATTTT
CASSPTQGTGNTIYF
>-|-|TRBV25-1|TRBJ1-1
TGTGCCAGCAGCCCGGACAGTTACACTGAAGCTTTCTTT
CASSPDSYTEAFF
>TRBD1|few|TRBV13|TRBJ1-3
TGTGCCAGCAGCTTAGGACAGGGGGTCACTAGGAACACCATATATTTT
CASSLGQGVTRNTIYF
>-|few|TRBV29-1|TRBJ1-2
TGCAGCGTTGATGCCAGGGGCAACTATGGCTACACCTTC
CSVDARGNYGYTF
>-|-|TRBV19|TRBJ1-4
TGTGCCAGTAGGACCCCGACTCCGGGAGGCGAAAAACTGTTTTTT
CASRTPTPGGEKLFF
>TRBD2|-|TRBV7-2|TRBJ2-1
TGTGCCAGCAGCTTTAGCGGGACCCTACCCTACAATGAGCAGTTCTTC
CASSFSGTLPYNEQFF
>-|few|TRBV19|TRBJ2-6
TGTGCCAGTAGTAACTTAGCGGCTGGGGCCAACGTCCTGACTTTC
CASSNLAAGANVLTF
>TRBD1|few|TRBV4-3|TRBJ1-1
TGCGCCAGCAGCCATGCCACAGGGGGAGGCACTGAAGCTTTCTTT
CASSHATGGGTEAFF
>-|-|TRBV20-1|TRBJ2-7
TGCAGTGCTAGGGAGGGTTACGAGCAGTACTTC
CSAREGYEQYF